This entry lists 24 T cell receptor beta chains sequenced from one sample in a study of OX40 agonist ivuxolimab in advanced cancers. Repertoires were generated with immunoSEQ multiplex PCR, while TCRdb's copy carries only in-frame clones and drops some. The table lists around 72,000 clones, over 70% of them singletons. The sequenced sample was CD4+ or CD8+ T cells sorted from blood, obtained in a trial of the OX40 agonist ivuxolimab. These TCRs come from an adult with an advanced solid tumor such as melanoma, head and neck, liver or kidney cancer.

The genes are TRBV13 and TRBJ1-5; possible D gene TRBD1, 5 bases. The germline V gene has CDR1 PRHDT and CDR2 FYEKMQ (reference sequence). This CDR3 has 16 residues. Trimming shortened V by 0 bases and J by 4 bases, and 13 bases separated the two germline ends. CDR3 nucleotide sequence: TGTGCCAGCAGCTTAGGCGCGGAGGGACGGAATCAGCCCCAGCATTTT. Translated, it gives CASSLGAEGRNQPQHF.

The rearrangement uses TRBV6-5 and TRBJ1-2, with TRBD1 as a possible D gene (6 bases). Trimming removed 6 bases at V and 8 bases at J, with 13 bases between. The CDR3 has 12 amino acids. Germline assignment: CDR1 MNHEY and CDR2 SVGAGI. The CDR3 region has the DNA TGTGCCAGCAGGCCTACAGGGCACGGCTACACCTTC. It translates to CASRPTGHGYTF.

CDR3 loop: CASGLDNSYNEQFF. CDR3 nucleotide sequence: TGTGCCAGCGGGCTAGATAACTCCTACAATGAGCAGTTCTTC. This sequence joins TRBV6-1 and TRBJ2-1; no clear D gene. CDR3 length: 14 amino acids. The germline gives CDR1 MNHNS, CDR2 SASEGT. V was clipped by 8 bases and J by 0 bases, with 11 bases between them.

The chain is built from TRBV6-1 and TRBJ2-5, with D perhaps TRBD2 (5 bases). The end of the DNA aligns better with TRBJ2-7, so the J call may be wrong. Germline V gene lookup returns CDR1 MNHNS and CDR2 SASEGT. The CDR3 extends over 15 amino acids. DNA of the CDR3: TGTGCCAGCAGTGAAGCGGGAGAGGGTGGCTACGAGCAGTACTTC. This gives the protein CASSEAGEGGYEQYF.

The chain couples TRBV6-1 to TRBJ2-3, with D perhaps TRBD1 or TRBD2 (6 bases each). The ends were cut back, 5 bases at V and 2 bases at J, with 11 bases in the middle. Germline lookup yields CDR1 MNHNS and CDR2 SASEGT. This CDR3 has 14 residues. The CDR3 DNA follows: TGTGCCAGCAGTAGGGGGGATACCACAGATACGCAGTATTTT. This sequence encodes CASSRGDTTDTQYF.

The chain uses TRBV15 and TRBJ1-5, with D possibly being TRBD1 (5 bases). This CDR3 region has 15 residues. The germline CDR1 and CDR2 sequences are LNHNV and YYDKDF (reference sequence). V was clipped by 1 base and J by 9 bases, with 16 bases between them. CDR3: CATSRAGQGISPQHF. The CDR3 coding sequence is TGTGCCACCAGCAGAGCTGGGCAGGGCATCTCGCCCCAGCATTTT.

The rearrangement uses TRBV5-8 and TRBJ2-7; the D is unclear. CDR3 size: 10 residues. Germline V gene data show CDR1 as SGHTS and CDR2 as YDEGEE. With 4 bases removed from V and 5 bases from J, the gap between germline ends came to 4 bases. The CDR3 nucleotides read TGTGCCAGCAGCGGGAACGAGCAGTACTTC. It codes for CASSGNEQYF. The complete variable domain, with remaining parts taken from reference TRBV5-8 and TRBJ2-7, reads EAGVTQSPTHLIKTRGQQATLRCSPISGHTSVYWYQQALGLGLQFLLWYDEGEERNRGNFPPRFSGRQFPNYSSELNVNALELEDSALYLCASSGNEQYFGPGTRLTVT.

The chain joins TRBV7-6 to TRBJ1-3; no firm D call. Germline V gene sequence: CDR1 SGHVS, CDR2 FNYEAQ. V gave up 5 bases and J gave up 2 bases, with 16 bases separating them. The CDR3 spans 16 residues. CDR3 in amino acids: CASSRPVAGAGNTIYF. The CDR3 nucleotides are TGTGCCAGCAGCCGCCCCGTGGCTGGGGCTGGAAACACCATATATTTT.

The rearrangement uses TRBV9 and TRBJ2-3; D possibly uses TRBD1 or TRBD2 (5 bases each). V was shortened by 4 bases and J by 0 bases, with 15 bases between the two germline ends. CDR1 and CDR2 (germline): SGDLS, YYNGEE. The CDR3 sequence is 16 residues long. The CDR3 nucleotides read TGTGCCAGCAGCCTTAGTGGGGGTCTTAGCACAGATACGCAGTATTTT. Translation: CASSLSGGLSTDTQYF.

This chain links TRBV7-3 with TRBJ2-1; 9 nucleotides match TRBD1. The CDR3 spans 14 residues. V was pared by 5 bases and J by 9 bases, with 8 bases of the junction left unmatched. Germline CDR1 is SGHTA and CDR2 is FQGTGA. The CDR3 nucleotides read TGTGCCAGCAGCCCGGGACAGGGTGTGGGTGAGCAGTTCTTC. Translation: CASSPGQGVGEQFF.

V and J are TRBV9 and TRBJ2-5; no definite D call. Trimming shortened V by 0 bases and J by 2 bases, and 11 bases separated the two germline ends. Germline-derived CDR1 and CDR2 are SGDLS and YYNGEE. The length of the CDR3 is 15 residues. CDR3 sequence reads: CASSVDVLRQETQYF. DNA for the CDR3: TGTGCCAGCAGCGTAGATGTACTCCGTCAAGAGACCCAGTACTTC.

This rearrangement joins TRBV13 to TRBJ2-4; 12 bases map to TRBD2. The germline CDR1 and CDR2 sequences are PRHDT and FYEKMQ (reference sequence). V lost 5 bases and J lost 5; bases outside the gene matches: 16. This CDR3 has 19 amino acids. CDR3 residues: CASSPRYERLAGDENIQYF. In DNA form, the CDR3 reads TGTGCCAGCAGCCCACGATACGAACGACTAGCGGGAGATGAAAACATTCAGTACTTC.

The rearrangement links TRBV18 to TRBJ1-2; 9 nucleotides align to TRBD1. The ends lost 4 bases at V and 5 bases at J; junction bases unmatched: 8. CDR1 is KGHSH and CDR2 is LQKENI in the germline V gene. This CDR3 has 15 residues. The CDR3 sequence is CASSRGTGSSYGYTF. The CDR3 coding sequence is TGTGCCAGCTCACGGGGGACAGGGTCGAGTTATGGCTACACCTTC.

The chain employs TRBV10-1 and TRBJ2-2; the match to TRBD2 covers 7 bases. CDR1 WNHNN and CDR2 SYGVQD come from the germline V gene (reference sequence). The CDR3 is 16 residues long. The ends lost 6 bases at V and 3 bases at J; junction bases unmatched: 10. CDR3 residues: CASSGVWGGDTGELFF. The DNA of the CDR3 is TGCGCCAGCAGCGGAGTCTGGGGGGGGGACACCGGGGAGCTGTTTTTT.

In regard to this clone: A read error is possible here, since a much larger clone lies one base away. The CDR3 spells CASRPTGSNQPQHF. The DNA of the CDR3 is TGTGCCAGCAGACCGACAGGGAGCAATCAGCCCCAGCATTTT. The V gene is TRBV9, the J gene TRBJ1-5, with 7 bases lining up with TRBD1. Germline V gives CDR1 SGDLS, CDR2 YYNGEE. V dropped 5 bases and J dropped 1; count of bases not matched to a gene: 3. The CDR3 is made up of 14 amino acids.

The CDR3 DNA is TGCAGCGTTGGACAGCTATACAATGAGCAGTTCTTC. It encodes CSVGQLYNEQFF. V is TRBV29-1 and J is TRBJ2-1; D possibly corresponds to TRBD1 (5 bases). This CDR3 is built from 12 residues. In germline, CDR1 is SQVTM, CDR2 ANQGSEA. Trimming cost V 4 bases and J 4 bases, with 8 bases left between them.

V and J are TRBV7-9 and TRBJ2-3; D remains unclear. Trimming removed 1 base at V and 4 bases at J, with 3 bases between. The CDR3 has 12 residues. Germline V gene data show CDR1 as SEHNR and CDR2 as FQNEAQ (reference sequence). DNA of the CDR3: TGTGCCAGCAGCTTAGGGGCAGATACGCAGTATTTT. Its protein is CASSLGADTQYF.

V usage is TRBV5-1 and J usage is TRBJ1-1, with D unclear. V was shortened by 1 base and J by 1 base, with 14 bases between the two germline ends. The CDR3 length is 16 residues. The germline CDR1 and CDR2 sequences are SGHRS and YFSETQ. CDR3 sequence: CASSLSGVEGNTEAFF. For the CDR3, the DNA is TGCGCCAGCAGCTTGTCTGGGGTTGAGGGGAACACTGAAGCTTTCTTT.

The chain combines TRBV7-2 with TRBJ1-1; 8 positions match TRBD1. The CDR3 covers 18 residues. Germline CDR1 reads SGHTA; CDR2 reads FQGNSA. V lost 4 bases to trimming and J lost 4 bases; unmatched junction nucleotides: 17. The CDR3 DNA reads TGTGCCAGCAGCTCCAGCTTGCAGGGGGCGCCGAGAGCCACTGAAGCTTTCTTT. This codes for CASSSSLQGAPRATEAFF.

The chain carries TRBV7-2 and TRBJ1-1; D unresolved. The germline V and J ends were trimmed by 2 bases and 1 base, with 5 bases remaining between them. CDR1 and CDR2 from the germline V gene are SGHTA and FQGNSA. The CDR3 totals 13 residues. The CDR3 DNA sequence: TGTGCCAGCAGCTTAACGGCGAACACTGAAGCTTTCTTT. Translated, it gives CASSLTANTEAFF.

The V call is TRBV19, the J call TRBJ2-3; 7 nucleotides line up with TRBD1. CDR3 length equals 14 residues. Losses at the gene ends were 4 bases for V and 2 bases for J; bases not matched to a gene: 3. From germline, CDR1 is LNHDA and CDR2 SQIVND (reference sequence). The DNA for the CDR3 is TGTGCCAGTAGTAGGGGACAGAACACAGATACGCAGTATTTT. Its translation is CASSRGQNTDTQYF.

The rearrangement uses TRBV7-9 and TRBJ2-6; D remains ambiguous. Trimming took 2 bases from V and 0 from J, leaving 5 bases between them. The CDR3 totals 15 residues. Germline V gene sequence: CDR1 SEHNR, CDR2 FQNEAQ (reference sequence). The CDR3 loop is CASSLLVSGANVLTF. CDR3 DNA sequence: TGTGCCAGCAGCTTATTAGTCTCTGGGGCCAACGTCCTGACTTTC.

The rearrangement uses TRBV6-1 and TRBJ1-4; D gene ambiguous. Trimming shortened V by 6 bases and J by 8 bases, and 13 bases separated the two germline ends. There are 13 residues in the CDR3. Looked up from germline, CDR1 is MNHNS and CDR2 is SASEGT. This CDR3 is CASSLEKREKLFF. In nucleotides, the CDR3 is TGTGCCAGCAGCCTAGAGAAAAGAGAAAAACTGTTTTTT.

This clone appeared a single time. The rearrangement joins TRBV5-1 to TRBJ2-5, with D hard to call. Germline V gives CDR1 SGHRS, CDR2 YFSETQ. V lost 3 bases to trimming and J lost 4 bases, with 7 bases between them. There are 12 residues in the CDR3. Here the CDR3 reads CASSWSGETQYF. The CDR3 DNA reads as TGCGCCAGCAGCTGGTCGGGAGAGACCCAGTACTTC.